This entry is about one T cell receptor beta chain. This clonotype was counted a few times. Its specific antigen is unknown. No qualities accompany the bases; no much larger clone lies one base away. This sample is drawn from a study of early T cells in non-severe SARS-CoV-2 infection (dated by TCRdb to the early 2020s). Study-wide context: Because TCR sequencing relied on bulk RNA taken from unsorted whole blood, pairing of alpha and beta chains was not possible.

The receptor library was made with 5' RACE. Sequencing was performed on a NextSeq 500. The TCR library protocol attached unique molecular identifiers to individual cDNA molecules to correct for sequencing error and PCR bias. TCR alpha and beta chains were both sequenced, and the abundances of alpha and beta sequences in each sample were closely correlated with each other. Regarding the original processing steps: Decombinator V4 was used to perform V gene, J gene and CDR3 annotation of TCR sequences. Expanded TCRs were defined as changing significantly between any two time points under a Poisson model with p below 0.0001. TCR abundances were normalised to the total number of TCRs sequenced per sample and were expressed as counts per million. TRAV1-2 paired with TRAJ12, TRAJ20 or TRAJ33 defined MAIT TCRs, while TRAV10 paired with TRAJ18 defined iNKT TCRs. VDJdb, accessed 1 November 2021, was searched for CMV, EBV and SARS-CoV-2 annotated TCRs, excluding TCRs annotated for multiple antigens. TCRdb ran its own pipeline on the public reads, namely fastp trimming at Q25 and MiXCR clone calling, and kept in-frame beta chains. Every distinct CDR3 protein forms one entry, paired with its most common genes and DNA. It is TCRdb's table, rather than the study itself, that gives the V and J calls and clone size. The sample table records 85,000 to 90,000 distinct CDR3 sequences; roughly 14% of these occur just once. Together, the top ten hold approximately 0.62% of the sample.

This was a case-control study nested in a cohort of healthcare workers in London, UK, who had nasopharyngeal swab PCR tests and blood samples taken every week. Between 23 and 31 March 2020, the week of the UK lockdown, healthcare workers were enrolled and then followed up weekly for as long as 16 weeks. The CDR3 spans 13 residues, from the cysteine through the phenylalanine. Just CDR3 DNA is preserved here, 39 bases in frame from base 1. CDR1 DFQATT and CDR2 SNEGSKA are derived from the germline V gene (reference sequence). V is clipped by 6 bases and J by 1 base, and the sequence between their germline boundaries is 12 bases long. Paper-wide results and their limitations: Matching against VDJdb was skewed toward anti-spike CD8 responses, likely underestimated virus-specific expansions, and missed private and CD4 specificities.

The chain was built from TRBV20-1 and TRBJ1-1; too little of a D gene remains to name it. The source is an adult who was a healthcare worker with PCR-confirmed SARS-CoV-2 infection or an uninfected control (not recorded which). Sequenced sample: whole blood. The DNA is TGCAGTGCCGCGTTTGTGGGGAACACTGAAGCTTTCTTT. It is translated as CSAAFVGNTEAFF.